The clone carrying this T cell receptor (beta chain) came up a few times. Antigen: not known. Tagging with unique molecular identifiers was a feature of the TCR beta cDNA libraries. TCRdb recomputed calls from the PCR reads with MiXCR, one row per CDR3 protein. Here the sample spans about 430,000 distinct CDR3 sequences, 39% being singletons. This record comes from a study of post-analysis software for immune sequencing data. Background on the study: Some patients lacked subtype; others had relapsing-remitting, secondary progressive or progressive-relapsing disease. Overall study findings and caveats: F measure grouped same-batch samples tightly together. Patients with multiple sclerosis recorded significantly lower normalized Chao1 diversity than controls, the study found. Elevated frequency relative to controls characterized roughly five TRBV segments in patients, TRBV5-6, TRBV5-1 and TRBV20-1 among them.

This CDR3 is built from 14 residues. Per germline, CDR1 MNHEY and CDR2 SMNVEV (reference sequence). V was shortened by 10 bases and J by 6 bases, with 21 bases between the two germline ends. This clonotype was obtained from a girl aged 2 to 10 with multiple sclerosis. The material sequenced was blood. This chain links TRBV27 with TRBJ1-1, with D perhaps TRBD1 (5 bases). CDR3 protein: CAIKVQGIDAEAFF. DNA for the CDR3: TGTGCCATCAAAGTTCAGGGAATTGACGCTGAAGCTTTCTTT.